Following are 14 T cell receptor beta chains from one sample sequenced in a study of early T cells in non-severe SARS-CoV-2 infection. TCRdb re-derived calls from the 5' RACE reads in MiXCR, one entry per CDR3 protein. The data show roughly 88,000 distinct CDR3 sequences, 14% seen once. Sequencing input: whole blood. These receptors originate from an adult who was a healthcare worker with PCR-confirmed SARS-CoV-2 infection or an uninfected control (not recorded which).

This rearrangement joins TRBV5-1 to TRBJ2-3, with no clear D. The CDR3 length is 12 residues. V was cut by 2 bases and J by 6 bases, with 7 bases left in between. Germline lookup yields CDR1 SGHRS and CDR2 YFSETQ. The DNA for the CDR3 is TGCGCCAGCAGCTTATCTTGGGATACGCAGTATTTT. Protein sequence: CASSLSWDTQYF.

A few counts support this clonotype. The rearrangement joins TRBV5-4 to TRBJ1-2, with D unclear. The V gene lost 1 base and the J gene lost 4 bases, with 17 bases spanning the gap. The CDR3 consists of 16 residues. Germline-derived CDR1 and CDR2 are SGHNT and YYREEE (reference sequence). CDR3 residues: CASSLSRAALFYGYTF. The CDR3 DNA reads TGTGCCAGCAGCTTGAGTCGGGCAGCCCTATTCTATGGCTACACCTTC.

The rearrangement joins TRBV9 to TRBJ2-1; TRBD2 matches 16 bases. The CDR3 consists of 15 residues. The V gene end was trimmed by 7 bases and the J gene end by 4 bases; junction bases not matched to a gene: 2. Germline assignment: CDR1 SGDLS and CDR2 YYNGEE. CDR3 sequence: CASEGLAGGYNEQFF. The CDR3 DNA reads as TGTGCCAGCGAGGGACTAGCGGGGGGGTACAATGAGCAGTTCTTC. The complete variable domain, with remaining parts taken from reference TRBV9 and TRBJ2-1, reads DSGVTQTPKHLITATGQRVTLRCSPRSGDLSVYWYQQSLDQGLQFLIQYYNGEERAKGNILERFSAQQFPDLHSELNLSSLELGDSALYFCASEGLAGGYNEQFFGPGTRLTVL.

This clonotype has just a few counts. Relative to the germline gene, one junction end is altered; a read error may explain this. This chain uses TRBV11-2 with TRBJ2-4; D gene uncertain. From germline, CDR1 is SGHAT and CDR2 FQNNGV. This CDR3 contains 17 residues. The DNA of the CDR3 is TGTGCCAGCAGCCTAGAGTTTAGTCCGTTAGCCAAAAACATTCAGTACTTC. Amino acid sequence: CASSLEFSPLAKNIQYF.

In this sample, this clonotype turned up a few times. The chain combines TRBV7-2 with TRBJ1-1; maybe TRBD1 (5 bases). Trimming removed 6 bases from V and 6 bases from J, with 23 bases in between. The CDR3 contains 16 residues. The V gene's germline CDR1 is SGHTA and CDR2 FQGNSA. The CDR3 coding sequence is TGTGCCAGCAGGTTTACAGGACACCTCAGTACAGCTGAAGCTTTCTTT. This sequence encodes CASRFTGHLSTAEAFF. Full variable domain (outside the CDR3, taken from reference TRBV7-2 and TRBJ1-1): GAGVSQSPSNKVTEKGKDVELRCDPISGHTALYWYRQSLGQGLEFLIYFQGNSAPDKSGLPSDRFSAERTGGSVSTLTIQRTQQEDSAVYLCASRFTGHLSTAEAFFGQGTRLTVV.

The gene calls are TRBV6-6 and TRBJ2-1, with D maybe TRBD1 (7 bases). CDR1 MNHNY and CDR2 SVGAGI come from the germline V gene (reference sequence). The CDR3 is 10 amino acids. Trimming took 8 bases from V and 14 from J, leaving 13 bases between them. CDR3 sequence: CASLAGGKFF. CDR3 DNA sequence: TGTGCCAGCCTGGCAGGGGGGAAGTTCTTC.

The sample holds a few counts of this clonotype. The rearrangement joins TRBV4-2 to TRBJ1-4; 9 bases are a match to TRBD1. From germline, CDR1 is LGHNA and CDR2 YNFKEQ. This CDR3 has 15 residues. V was pared by 3 bases and J by 8 bases, with 7 bases of the junction left unmatched. The chain's CDR3 is CASSHQDRGGEKLFF. The DNA of the CDR3 is TGTGCCAGCAGCCATCAGGACAGGGGTGGAGAAAAACTGTTTTTT.

The chain links TRBV19 to TRBJ2-1; 11 bases align to TRBD1. The CDR3 is 18 residues long. V lost 3 bases, J lost 4 bases, and 11 bases stayed unmatched. Germline V gene lookup returns CDR1 LNHDA and CDR2 SQIVND (reference sequence). The CDR3 nucleotides read TGTGCCAGTAGTATGAGAGGGACAGGGGGTTTAGGTTACAATGAGCAGTTCTTC. This encodes CASSMRGTGGLGYNEQFF.

The chain combines TRBV29-1 with TRBJ2-3; 8 positions match TRBD1. The CDR3 totals 13 residues. Per the germline V gene, CDR1 is SQVTM and CDR2 is ANQGSEA. J lost 2 bases, V lost 6 bases, and 4 bases had no gene match. CDR3 residues: CSVGQGDTDTQYF. In nucleotides, the CDR3 is TGCAGCGTCGGACAGGGAGACACAGATACGCAGTATTTT.

CDR3 amino acids: CSVEAPNTEAFF. CDR3 nucleotide sequence: TGCAGCGTTGAAGCTCCGAACACTGAAGCTTTCTTT. V is TRBV29-1 and J is TRBJ1-1; no reliable D call. This CDR3 contains 12 residues. From germline, CDR1 is SQVTM and CDR2 ANQGSEA. Trimming cost V 1 base and J 1 base, with 4 bases left between them.

This clonotype was seen a handful of times. This chain connects TRBV19 to TRBJ1-2; D gene uncertain. V shed 4 bases and J shed 8 bases, with 11 bases lying between them. From germline, CDR1 is LNHDA and CDR2 SQIVND (reference sequence). This CDR3 region has 12 residues. The CDR3 region has the DNA TGTGCCAGTAGTACCCCGACTGGAGGCTACACCTTC. Protein sequence: CASSTPTGGYTF.

CDR3 sequence: CSIQGAGANVLTF. DNA for the CDR3: TGCAGCATCCAGGGGGCTGGGGCCAACGTCCTGACTTTC. The rearrangement links TRBV20-1 to TRBJ2-6; 7 nucleotides align to TRBD1. Per germline, CDR1 DFQATT and CDR2 SNEGSKA (reference sequence). This CDR3 comprises 13 residues.

The V and J genes are TRBV5-1 and TRBJ2-1, with 11 bases identical to TRBD1. CDR1 and CDR2 (germline): SGHRS, YFSETQ. This CDR3 is built from 13 residues. The V gene end was trimmed by 6 bases and the J gene end by 9 bases; junction bases not matched to a gene: 5. CDR3 sequence (DNA): TGCGCCAGCATCGGGACAGGGGGACGTGAGCAGTTCTTC. Translated: CASIGTGGREQFF.

V gene TRBV5-5 combines with J gene TRBJ2-3, with D uncertain. V lost 3 bases, J lost 5 bases, and 7 bases lay in between. This CDR3 comprises 12 residues. Germline V gene lookup returns CDR1 SGHKS and CDR2 YYEKEE (reference sequence). The CDR3 spells CASSSSVDTQYF. CDR3 DNA: TGTGCCAGCAGCTCTTCCGTAGATACGCAGTATTTT.